This T cell receptor (beta chain) was identified in a study of blood T cell repertoires in COVID-19. The CDR3 has 13 residues. Germline V lookup: CDR1 GTSNPN, CDR2 SVGIG (reference sequence). J lost 6 bases, V lost 5 bases, and 6 bases had no gene match. Libraries were prepared by immunoSEQ multiplex PCR; TCRdb keeps only in-frame clonotypes and omits some of them. The data hold roughly 230,000 clones, with roughly nine tenths observed a single time. Sequenced input: PBMCs or T cells enriched from blood (not recorded which). The gene calls are TRBV30 and TRBJ1-3, with 8 bases aligning to TRBD1. The TCR comes from a woman aged 30 to 39 with acute COVID-19. DNA for the CDR3: TGTGCCTGGGGACAGGGTCTTGCAAACACCATATATTTT. This encodes CAWGQGLANTIYF.